Reported below is one T cell receptor beta chain. This entry comes from a study of technical replicates of blood from a few donors. Some clones are missing from TCRdb's copy, which holds only in-frame ones; the method was immunoSEQ multiplex PCR. Of almost 65,000 clones listed, approximately 84% were seen once; the top ten hold 4.5% to 6%. This CDR3 has 13 amino acids. Trimming removed 1 base from V and 6 bases from J, with 8 bases in between. CDR1 is SGHTA, CDR2 FQGNSA, per germline. This receptor was taken from a human donor in good health. Some clones in this sample may be carry-over from other donors' samples. Material for sequencing was PBMCs. The chain employs TRBV7-2 and TRBJ2-3; D call uncertain. This CDR3 reads CASSLGAGDTQYF. DNA for the CDR3: TGTGCCAGCAGCTTAGGGGCTGGGGATACGCAGTATTTT.